This TCR beta chain is from a study of siplizumab effects on memory and regulatory T cells. Findings and caveats of the study: Contribution to the alloresponse seemed major for naive T cells, which also seemed more diverse than memory cells.

Only a few counts were recorded for this clone. Its matching antigen is unknown. The table came from immunoSEQ multiplex PCR; TCRdb's copy has only in-frame clones and leaves some out. The top ten hold roughly 18% of the sample, which has tens of thousands of clones, over 90% seen once. The CDR3 runs to 14 residues. CDR1 SGDLS and CDR2 YYNGEE come from the germline V gene. Trimming removed 4 bases at V and 5 bases at J, with 15 bases between. The clonotype originates from a human donor in good health. This chain links TRBV9 with TRBJ1-2, with D hard to call. The sequenced sample consisted of CD8+ T cells sorted from blood. The CDR3 region has the DNA TGTGCCAGCAGCCCGAGTATAGCAATGTATGGCTACACCTTC. The encoded protein is CASSPSIAMYGYTF. The full variable domain, with the rest looked up from reference TRBV9 and TRBJ1-2, is DSGVTQTPKHLITATGQRVTLRCSPRSGDLSVYWYQQSLDQGLQFLIQYYNGEERAKGNILERFSAQQFPDLHSELNLSSLELGDSALYFCASSPSIAMYGYTFGSGTRLTVV.